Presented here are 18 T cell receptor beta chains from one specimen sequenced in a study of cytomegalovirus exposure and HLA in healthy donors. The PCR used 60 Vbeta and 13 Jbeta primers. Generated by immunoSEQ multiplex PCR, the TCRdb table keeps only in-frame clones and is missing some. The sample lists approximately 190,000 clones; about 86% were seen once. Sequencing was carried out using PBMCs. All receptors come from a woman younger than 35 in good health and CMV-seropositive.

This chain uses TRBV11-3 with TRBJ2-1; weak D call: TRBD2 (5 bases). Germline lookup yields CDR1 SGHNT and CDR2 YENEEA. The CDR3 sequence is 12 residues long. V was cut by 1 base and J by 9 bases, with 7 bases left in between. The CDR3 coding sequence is TGTGCCAGCAGCTTAGGGCGGGCTGAGCAGTTCTTC. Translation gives CASSLGRAEQFF.

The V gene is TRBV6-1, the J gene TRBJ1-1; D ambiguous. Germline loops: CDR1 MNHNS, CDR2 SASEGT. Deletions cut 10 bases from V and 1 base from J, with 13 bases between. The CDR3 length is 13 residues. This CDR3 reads CATSRSENTEAFF. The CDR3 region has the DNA TGTGCCACCTCTAGGTCGGAGAACACTGAAGCTTTCTTT.

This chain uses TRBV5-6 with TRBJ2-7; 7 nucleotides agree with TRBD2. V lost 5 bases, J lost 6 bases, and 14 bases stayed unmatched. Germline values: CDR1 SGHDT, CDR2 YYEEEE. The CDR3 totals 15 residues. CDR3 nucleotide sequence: TGTGCCAGCAGGACGCAGGGTCGGACTAGTCCCGAGCAGTACGTC. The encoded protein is CASRTQGRTSPEQYV.

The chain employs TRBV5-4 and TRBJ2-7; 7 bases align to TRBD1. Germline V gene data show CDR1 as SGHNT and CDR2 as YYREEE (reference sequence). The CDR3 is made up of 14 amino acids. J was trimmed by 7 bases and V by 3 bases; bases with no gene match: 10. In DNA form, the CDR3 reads TGTGCCAGCAGCTATGACAGGGAAATAGAGGAGCAGTACGTC. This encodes CASSYDREIEEQYV.

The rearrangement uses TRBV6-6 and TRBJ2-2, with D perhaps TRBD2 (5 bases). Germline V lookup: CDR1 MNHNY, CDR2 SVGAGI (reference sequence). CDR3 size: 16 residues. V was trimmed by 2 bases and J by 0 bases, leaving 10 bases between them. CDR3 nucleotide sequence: TGTGCCAGCAGTTACCTGGAGGCAACGAACACCGGGGAGCTGTTTTTT. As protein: CASSYLEATNTGELFF.

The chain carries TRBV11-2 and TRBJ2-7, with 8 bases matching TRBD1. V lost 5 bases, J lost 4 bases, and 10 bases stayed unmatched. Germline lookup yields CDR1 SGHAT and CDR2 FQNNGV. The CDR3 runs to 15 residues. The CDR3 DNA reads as TGTGCCAGCAGCCAAGGGGGACAGGTATTTTACGAGCAGTACTTC. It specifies CASSQGGQVFYEQYF.

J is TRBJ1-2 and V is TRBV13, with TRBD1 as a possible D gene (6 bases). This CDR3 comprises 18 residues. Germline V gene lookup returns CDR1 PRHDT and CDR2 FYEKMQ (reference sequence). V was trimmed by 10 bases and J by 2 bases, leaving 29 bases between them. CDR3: CATPPDRPGGGENYGYTF. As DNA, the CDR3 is TGTGCCACCCCGCCCGATCGGCCGGGGGGCGGTGAGAACTATGGCTACACCTTC.

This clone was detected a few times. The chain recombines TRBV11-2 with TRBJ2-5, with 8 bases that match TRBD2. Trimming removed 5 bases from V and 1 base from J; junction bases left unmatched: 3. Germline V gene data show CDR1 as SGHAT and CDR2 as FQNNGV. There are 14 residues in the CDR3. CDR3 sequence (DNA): TGTGCCAGCAGCGCGAGCGGGGGCCAAGAGACCCAGTACTTC. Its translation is CASSASGGQETQYF.

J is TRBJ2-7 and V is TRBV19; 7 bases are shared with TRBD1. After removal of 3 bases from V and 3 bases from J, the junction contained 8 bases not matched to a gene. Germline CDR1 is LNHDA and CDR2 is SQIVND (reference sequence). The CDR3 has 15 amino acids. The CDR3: CASSMPGRGFYEQYF. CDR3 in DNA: TGTGCCAGTAGTATGCCGGGCAGGGGGTTCTACGAGCAGTACTTC. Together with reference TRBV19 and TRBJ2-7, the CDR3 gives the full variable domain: DGGITQSPKYLFRKEGQNVTLSCEQNLNHDAMYWYRQDPGQGLRLIYYSQIVNDFQKGDIAEGYSVSREKKESFPLTVTSAQKNPTAFYLCASSMPGRGFYEQYFGPGTRLTVT.

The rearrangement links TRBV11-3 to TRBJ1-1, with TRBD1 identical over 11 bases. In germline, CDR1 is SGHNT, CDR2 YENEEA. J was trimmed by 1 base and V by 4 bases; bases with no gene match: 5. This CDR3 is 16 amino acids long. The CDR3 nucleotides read TGTGCCAGCAGCTACTCAGGACAGGGGGCGAACACTGAAGCTTTCTTT. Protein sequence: CASSYSGQGANTEAFF.

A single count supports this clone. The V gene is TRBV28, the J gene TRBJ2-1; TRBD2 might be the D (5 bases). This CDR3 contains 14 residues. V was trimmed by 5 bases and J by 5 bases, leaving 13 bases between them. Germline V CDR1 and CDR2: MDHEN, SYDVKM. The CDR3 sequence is CASSNLRENNEQFF. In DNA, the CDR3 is TGTGCCAGCAGTAACCTTCGGGAAAACAATGAGCAGTTCTTC.

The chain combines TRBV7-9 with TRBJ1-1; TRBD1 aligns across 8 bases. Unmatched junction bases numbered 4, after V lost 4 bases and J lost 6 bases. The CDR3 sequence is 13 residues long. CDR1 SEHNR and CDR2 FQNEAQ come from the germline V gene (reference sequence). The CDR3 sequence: CASSSRTGSEAFF. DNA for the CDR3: TGTGCCAGCAGCTCAAGGACAGGGTCTGAAGCTTTCTTT.

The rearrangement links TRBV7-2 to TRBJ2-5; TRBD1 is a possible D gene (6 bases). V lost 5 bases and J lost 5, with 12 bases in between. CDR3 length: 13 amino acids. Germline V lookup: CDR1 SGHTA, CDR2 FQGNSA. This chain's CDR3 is CASSLRQAETQYF. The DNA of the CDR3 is TGTGCCAGCAGCCTCCGACAGGCGGAGACCCAGTACTTC.

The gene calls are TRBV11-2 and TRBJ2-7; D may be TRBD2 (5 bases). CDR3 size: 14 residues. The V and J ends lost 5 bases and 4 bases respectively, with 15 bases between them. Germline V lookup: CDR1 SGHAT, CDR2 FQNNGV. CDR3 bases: TGTGCCAGCAGCGTAAACCGGGAACTTTACGAGCAGTACTTC. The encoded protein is CASSVNRELYEQYF.

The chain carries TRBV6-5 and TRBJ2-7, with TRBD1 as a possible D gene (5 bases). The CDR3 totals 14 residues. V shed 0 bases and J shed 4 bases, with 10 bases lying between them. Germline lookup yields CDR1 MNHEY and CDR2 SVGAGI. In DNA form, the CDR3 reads TGTGCCAGCAGTTACTCAGGGGTTGGGTACGAGCAGTACTTC. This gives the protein CASSYSGVGYEQYF.

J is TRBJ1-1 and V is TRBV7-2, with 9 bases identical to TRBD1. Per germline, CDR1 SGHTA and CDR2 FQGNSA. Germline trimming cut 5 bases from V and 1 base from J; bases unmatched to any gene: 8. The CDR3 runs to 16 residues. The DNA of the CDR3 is TGTGCCAGCAGCCGTACCGGACAGGGGACGAACACTGAAGCTTTCTTT. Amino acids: CASSRTGQGTNTEAFF.

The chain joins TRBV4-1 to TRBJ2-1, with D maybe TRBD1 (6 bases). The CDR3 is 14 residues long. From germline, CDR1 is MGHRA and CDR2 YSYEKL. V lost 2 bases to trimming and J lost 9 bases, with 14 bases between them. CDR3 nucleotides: TGCGCCAGCAGCCAAAAGGGTCAGGGGAGTGAGCAGTTCTTC. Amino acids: CASSQKGQGSEQFF.

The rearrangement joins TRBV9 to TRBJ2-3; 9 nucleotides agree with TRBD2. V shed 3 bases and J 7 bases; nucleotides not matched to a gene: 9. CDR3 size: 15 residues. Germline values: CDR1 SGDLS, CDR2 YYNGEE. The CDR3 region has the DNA TGTGCCAGCAGCGACGGCGGGGGGGCCGAGTATACGCAGTATTTT. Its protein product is CASSDGGGAEYTQYF.